The 20 T cell receptor beta chains reported below all come from one sample, sequenced in a study of cytomegalovirus exposure and HLA in healthy donors. Researchers ran the PCR with 60 Vbeta and 13 Jbeta primers. Assay used: immunoSEQ multiplex PCR; TCRdb lists only in-frame clones, some missing. This sample has roughly 150,000 clones; about 80% occur once, and the top ten carry approximately 5.5%. The sequencing sample was made of PBMCs. These receptors came from a man aged 30 to 39 in good health and CMV-seropositive.

The chain links TRBV15 to TRBJ2-7; possible D gene TRBD2, 6 bases. Germline loops: CDR1 LNHNV, CDR2 YYDKDF (reference sequence). The germline V and J ends were trimmed by 1 base and 2 bases, with 12 bases remaining between them. The CDR3 is 15 residues long. CDR3 protein: CATSRVRESAYEQYF. The CDR3, as DNA: TGTGCCACCAGCAGAGTCCGGGAGTCCGCCTACGAGCAGTACTTC.

The chain carries TRBV9 and TRBJ2-7; D is perhaps TRBD2 (7 bases). This CDR3 spans 12 amino acids. The germline V and J ends were trimmed by 10 bases and 4 bases, with 15 bases remaining between them. Germline values: CDR1 SGDLS, CDR2 YYNGEE. The CDR3 nucleotides are TGTGCCGGGGGGGGGCGGGCGTACGAGCAGTACTTC. Its protein product is CAGGGRAYEQYF.

V and J are TRBV9 and TRBJ2-1; 9 nucleotides align to TRBD1. CDR1 is SGDLS and CDR2 is YYNGEE in the germline V gene. CDR3 length: 18 amino acids. J lost 0 bases, V lost 2 bases, and 9 bases had no gene match. CDR3 sequence (DNA): TGTGCCAGCAGCGTGGGACAGGGAGGTTTTGGCTCCTACAATGAGCAGTTCTTC. This translates into CASSVGQGGFGSYNEQFF. The full variable domain, completed using reference TRBV9 and TRBJ2-1, is DSGVTQTPKHLITATGQRVTLRCSPRSGDLSVYWYQQSLDQGLQFLIQYYNGEERAKGNILERFSAQQFPDLHSELNLSSLELGDSALYFCASSVGQGGFGSYNEQFFGPGTRLTVL.

The genes are TRBV19 and TRBJ1-6; TRBD1 matches 8 bases. V shed 5 bases and J 10 bases; nucleotides not matched to a gene: 13. The length of the CDR3 is 16 residues. Germline V gives CDR1 LNHDA, CDR2 SQIVND (reference sequence). The CDR3 loop is CASSAGGPAFWSPLHF. CDR3 nucleotide sequence: TGTGCCAGTAGTGCAGGGGGCCCTGCGTTTTGGTCACCCCTCCACTTT. The whole variable domain, remainder taken from reference TRBV19 and TRBJ1-6, is DGGITQSPKYLFRKEGQNVTLSCEQNLNHDAMYWYRQDPGQGLRLIYYSQIVNDFQKGDIAEGYSVSREKKESFPLTVTSAQKNPTAFYLCASSAGGPAFWSPLHFGNGTRLTVT.

The chain combines TRBV7-2 with TRBJ2-1; 7 nucleotides line up with TRBD1. Germline CDR1 reads SGHTA; CDR2 reads FQGNSA. The CDR3 spans 13 residues. With 5 bases clipped from V and 7 bases from J, the junction kept 5 bases outside the gene matches. The CDR3 DNA reads as TGTGCCAGCAGCGCGACAGGGCGGAATGAGCAGTTCTTC. Amino acid sequence: CASSATGRNEQFF.

V usage is TRBV14 and J usage is TRBJ2-7; TRBD1 aligns across 7 bases. This CDR3 comprises 15 residues. Germline V gene lookup returns CDR1 SGHDN and CDR2 FVKESK. Trimming at V came to 4 bases and at J to 3 bases, leaving 9 bases not matched to a gene. CDR3 sequence (DNA): TGTGCCAGCAGCCTCTCCGGGACAGCTTTCTACGAGCAGTACTTC. Translating it yields CASSLSGTAFYEQYF.

The chain links TRBV5-1 to TRBJ2-2; 8 bases agree with TRBD2. V trimming: 5 bases; J trimming: 0 bases; junction bases outside the gene matches: 3. This CDR3 region has 15 residues. Germline V gives CDR1 SGHRS, CDR2 YFSETQ. CDR3 DNA sequence: TGCGCCAGCAGTACGGGACTAGCGAACACCGGGGAGCTGTTTTTT. Protein sequence: CASSTGLANTGELFF.

The J gene is TRBJ2-1, the V gene TRBV27; D might be TRBD2 (6 bases). The CDR3 has 13 amino acids. In germline, CDR1 is MNHEY, CDR2 SMNVEV (reference sequence). With 8 bases removed from V and 4 bases from J, the gap between germline ends came to 12 bases. The CDR3 loop is CASAWAGYNEQFF. The CDR3 nucleotides read TGTGCCAGCGCGTGGGCGGGGTACAATGAGCAGTTCTTC.

This clone has a single count. This chain connects TRBV9 to TRBJ2-1; D ambiguous. This CDR3 comprises 14 residues. V was shortened by 0 bases and J by 4 bases, with 8 bases between the two germline ends. The germline V gene encodes CDR1 SGDLS and CDR2 YYNGEE. CDR3 sequence (DNA): TGTGCCAGCAGCGTAGATGTCAGATACAATGAGCAGTTCTTC. As protein: CASSVDVRYNEQFF. Full variable domain (missing parts from reference TRBV9 and TRBJ2-1): DSGVTQTPKHLITATGQRVTLRCSPRSGDLSVYWYQQSLDQGLQFLIQYYNGEERAKGNILERFSAQQFPDLHSELNLSSLELGDSALYFCASSVDVRYNEQFFGPGTRLTVL.

The V and J genes are TRBV6-6 and TRBJ1-1; D may be TRBD1 (6 bases). The CDR3 runs 14 residues. V was clipped by 5 bases and J by 5 bases, with 15 bases between them. Germline-derived CDR1 and CDR2 are MNHNY and SVGAGI (reference sequence). The CDR3 here is CASSLASTGTEAFF. CDR3 coding DNA: TGTGCCAGCAGTCTAGCTAGCACAGGGACTGAAGCTTTCTTT.

Note on this clone: Other nucleotide sequences from this sample produce the same CDR3. J is TRBJ2-7 and V is TRBV5-5; 7 nucleotides match TRBD1. V shed 0 bases and J 5 bases; nucleotides not matched to a gene: 5. CDR1 is SGHKS, CDR2 YYEKEE, per germline (reference sequence). This CDR3 spans 14 amino acids. CDR3 sequence reads: CASSLGYRGDEQYF. The CDR3 DNA follows: TGTGCCAGCAGCTTGGGATACAGGGGCGACGAGCAGTACTTC.

The chain carries TRBV11-3 and TRBJ2-1; D might be TRBD1 (5 bases). The length of the CDR3 is 13 residues. Germline V gene data show CDR1 as SGHNT and CDR2 as YENEEA. V was clipped by 5 bases and J by 6 bases, with 11 bases between them. The CDR3 nucleotides read TGTGCCAGCAGCGCCCGACAGCTCAATGAGCAGTTCTTC. Translating it yields CASSARQLNEQFF.

The chain carries TRBV2 and TRBJ2-3, with 10 bases identical to TRBD2. This CDR3 spans 16 amino acids. With 5 bases clipped from V and 4 bases from J, the junction kept 9 bases outside the gene matches. Per germline, CDR1 SNHLY and CDR2 FYNNEI. CDR3 nucleotide sequence: TGTGCCAGCAGTCTAGCGCTAGCGGGGGTTTCAGATACGCAGTATTTT. Its translation is CASSLALAGVSDTQYF.

V gene TRBV6-1 combines with J gene TRBJ1-4; 9 bases align to TRBD1. The ends lost 6 bases at V and 0 bases at J; junction bases unmatched: 2. Germline V CDR1 and CDR2: MNHNS, SASEGT. CDR3 length: 15 amino acids. The CDR3 is CASRGDRATNEKLFF. The CDR3 DNA follows: TGTGCCAGCAGGGGGGACAGGGCAACTAATGAAAAACTGTTTTTT.

V and J are TRBV2 and TRBJ1-1, with 8 bases that match TRBD1. This CDR3 has 14 residues. Trimming cost V 7 bases and J 7 bases; bases outside gene matches: 11. CDR1 and CDR2 (germline): SNHLY, FYNNEI. CDR3 amino acids: CASILRQQGVEAFF. Here the CDR3 DNA reads TGTGCCAGCATTTTACGGCAACAGGGGGTTGAAGCTTTCTTT.

As to this clone: Other DNA sequences in this specimen translate into the identical CDR3. This chain links TRBV27 with TRBJ2-3, with D possibly matching TRBD1 (6 bases). V lost 3 bases and J lost 1, with 11 bases in between. Germline V gene data show CDR1 as MNHEY and CDR2 as SMNVEV (reference sequence). The CDR3 consists of 15 residues. The CDR3 loop is CASSFSRGGTDTQYF. DNA for the CDR3: TGTGCCAGCAGTTTTTCCAGGGGAGGCACAGATACGCAGTATTTT.

This clone was seen only a few times. The gene calls are TRBV28 and TRBJ1-1; 8 bases agree with TRBD1. The length of the CDR3 is 15 residues. The junction had 7 bases not matched to a gene; V was cut back by 5 bases and J by 2 bases. Germline CDR1 and CDR2: MDHEN and SYDVKM. CDR3: CASSPGQGRNTEAFF. The CDR3 coding sequence is TGTGCCAGCAGTCCCGGACAGGGCCGTAACACTGAAGCTTTCTTT. Variable domain in full (rest from reference TRBV28 and TRBJ1-1): DVKVTQSSRYLVKRTGEKVFLECVQDMDHENMFWYRQDPGLGLRLIYFSYDVKMKEKGDIPEGYSVSREKKERFSLILESASTNQTSMYLCASSPGQGRNTEAFFGQGTRLTVV.

The rearrangement uses TRBV7-9 and TRBJ2-5, with TRBD1 matching 9 bases. Germline assignment: CDR1 SEHNR and CDR2 FQNEAQ (reference sequence). The J segment lost 2 bases and the V segment lost 11 bases, leaving 3 bases of the junction unmatched. The CDR3 covers 12 residues. The CDR3 DNA reads TGTGCCGCGGACAGGGGACAAGAGACCCAGTACTTC. Residues: CAADRGQETQYF.

V gene TRBV27 combines with J gene TRBJ2-1; D perhaps matches TRBD1 (5 bases). The CDR3 sequence is 14 residues long. Germline assignment: CDR1 MNHEY and CDR2 SMNVEV (reference sequence). Trimming removed 2 bases from V and 0 bases from J, with 5 bases in between. The chain's CDR3 is CASSLDSSYNEQFF. The CDR3 bases are TGTGCCAGCAGTTTAGACAGCTCCTACAATGAGCAGTTCTTC.

This clone was counted only a few times. The chain joins TRBV4-3 to TRBJ1-2; 8 positions agree with TRBD1. After removal of 2 bases from V and 6 bases from J, the junction contained 8 bases not matched to a gene. From germline, CDR1 is LGHNA and CDR2 YSLEER. The CDR3 is 15 residues long. The CDR3 bases are TGCGCCAGCAGCCAACTTACAGGGGGATGGGATGGCTACACCTTC. This codes for CASSQLTGGWDGYTF.